Each of the 5 T cell receptor beta chains below was sequenced from the same sample in a study of siplizumab effects on memory and regulatory T cells. Clones were sequenced by immunoSEQ multiplex PCR, and TCRdb holds only the in-frame ones, with some missing. The table includes under 95,000 clones, 94% detected once. Sequencing was done on a sample of non-Treg CD4+ T cells sorted from blood. The receptors here all came from a human donor in good health.

The rearrangement links TRBV10-3 to TRBJ1-1; unclear D gene. Germline V gene data show CDR1 as ENHRY and CDR2 as SYGVKD. Between the trimmed V and J ends, which lost 2 bases and 0 bases, there was a span of 7 bases. The CDR3 loop spans 14 amino acids. The CDR3: CAISEENLNTEAFF. Here the CDR3 DNA reads TGTGCCATCAGTGAGGAGAACTTGAACACTGAAGCTTTCTTT.

CDR3 amino acids: CSVLTGSIKASYEQYF. The CDR3 DNA reads as TGCAGCGTACTAACAGGGAGCATCAAGGCCTCCTACGAGCAGTACTTC. The rearrangement links TRBV29-1 to TRBJ2-7; D may be TRBD1 (6 bases). This CDR3 comprises 16 residues. V was pared by 6 bases and J by 0 bases, with 21 bases between. Germline CDR1 is SQVTM and CDR2 is ANQGSEA.

The J gene is TRBJ2-7, the V gene TRBV6-6; 7 positions match TRBD2. CDR3 size: 14 residues. V was clipped by 2 bases and J by 0 bases; unmatched bases: 1. Looked up from germline, CDR1 is MNHNY and CDR2 is SVGAGI (reference sequence). The CDR3 DNA is TGTGCCAGCAGTTACGCGGGAGCCTCCTACGAGCAGTACTTC. It yields the protein CASSYAGASYEQYF.

The genes are TRBV6-5 and TRBJ1-5, with D unclear. V lost 5 bases and J lost 3, with 11 bases in between. Germline V lookup: CDR1 MNHEY, CDR2 SVGAGI. The CDR3 is 14 residues long. The CDR3 bases are TGTGCCAGCAGTCGTACGGTTTCCAATCAGCCCCAGCATTTT. Protein sequence: CASSRTVSNQPQHF.

The rearrangement joins TRBV18 to TRBJ2-1, with 7 bases lining up with TRBD1. The germline V gene encodes CDR1 KGHSH and CDR2 LQKENI. Germline trimming cut 4 bases from V and 4 bases from J; bases unmatched to any gene: 7. The CDR3 consists of 15 residues. As DNA, the CDR3 is TGTGCCAGCTCACAGACAGGGCTCGGGTACAATGAGCAGTTCTTC. It translates to CASSQTGLGYNEQFF.